Shown below are 2 T cell receptor beta chains from a single sample sequenced in a study of response to subunit inactivated influenza vaccine. A single record per CDR3 protein comes from TCRdb applying MiXCR to the RT-PCR reads. The data show hundreds of thousands of distinct CDR3 sequences, approximately 14% seen once. The input for sequencing was PBMCs from blood, taken about 13 days after vaccination. Receptors originate from a man aged 50-60 years who received an inactivated influenza vaccine.

This clonotype was picked up a small number of times. DNA for the CDR3: TGTGCCAGCAGCCCAACCGGGACTAGGGACAATGAGCAGTTCTTC. Its translation: CASSPTGTRDNEQFF. The chain joins TRBV5-8 to TRBJ2-1, with 8 positions matching TRBD2. Germline V gene data show CDR1 as SGHTS and CDR2 as YDEGEE. The V segment lost 4 bases and the J segment 5 bases; nucleotides outside the gene matches: 8. CDR3 length equals 15 residues.

This clonotype was counted a few times. This chain connects TRBV4-3 to TRBJ1-3; D not resolved. V was shortened by 5 bases and J by 0 bases, with 11 bases between the two germline ends. Germline-derived CDR1 and CDR2 are LGHNA and YSLEER. The CDR3 is made up of 15 amino acids. The CDR3 here is CASSTRLSSGNTIYF. In DNA, the CDR3 is TGCGCCAGCAGCACTAGACTGTCCTCTGGAAACACCATATATTTT.